This T cell receptor (beta chain) is drawn from a study of shared clonotypes between healthy human individuals (dated by TCRdb to the early 2020s). The study in broad terms: A few men and two women, aged 18 to 49 years, made up the cohort. For each donor, three plates each were used for CD4 naive and CD4 memory, two plates were used for CD8 naive, and one plate was used for CD8 memory. Leukapheresis yielded between about 0.85 and 10 billion PBMCs per donor. To estimate repertoire size and how much clonotypes are shared between individuals, the study performed deep sequencing of blood TCR repertoires from a handful of healthy adults. To increase sequencing depth and limit assay-specific biases, TCR repertoire library preparation and sequencing were carried out by different laboratories using diverse techniques.

Turning to this clone: Which antigen it targets is not known. No per-base quality is available; no much larger clone lies one base away.

The CDR3 holds 14 amino acids from the cysteine to the phenylalanine. Only the CDR3 DNA stays, 42 bases, in frame from base 1. V has 4 bases trimmed and J has 4 bases trimmed; junction bases matching no gene number 5. As encoded in the germline V gene (reference sequence), CDR1 is LNHDA while CDR2 is SQIVND. Summary of the overall study and its limitations: Even with the large sequencing depth, rarefaction of the sorted-subset datasets indicated that sequencing was incomplete. The genetic and exposure-history diversity represented was limited by the small number of donors. Compared with non-shared clonotypes, the clonotypes found in all four sorted-subset donors had higher generation probabilities. Larger estimated clonotype richness was generally found for naive subsets than for memory subsets. About 4.5% of naive CD4, 3.5% of naive CD8, approximately 2.2% of memory CD4, and approximately 0.39% of memory CD8 clonotypes were shared across several donors. Sampling was limited to blood, and TCR repertoires in tissue likely differ from TCR repertoires in blood. Pairwise subsampling led to the expectation that sequencing depth would affect the degree of clonotype sharing among donors.

The donors were healthy, HIV-negative adults with no recently reported acute infections or vaccinations. Every donor was a Caucasian adult residing in Nashville, Tennessee, USA. CD4+ T cells were enriched by magnetic negative selection; naive cells were then positively selected on CD45RA, and the negative fraction formed the memory subset. Blood was obtained by leukapheresis, after which PBMCs were separated by Ficoll-Histopaque density gradient centrifugation and cryopreserved in liquid nitrogen vapor phase. Analytical flow cytometry was used to check the purity and quantity of each magnetically sorted T cell population. Genomic DNA was isolated from each sorted fraction and quantified by UV absorbance on a Nanodrop 2000c. Using the deep immunoSEQ assay, TCR CDR3 regions were amplified from genomic DNA by multiplex PCR. Extracted genomic DNA from each cell subset was spread evenly across all wells of several immunoSEQ 96-well plates, with each plate serving as a replicate. For sorted subsets, each replicate PCR was loaded with roughly 200 ng genomic DNA, equivalent to approximately 33,000 T cell genomes. Purified libraries were quantified with a Qubit 3.0 fluorometer, sized on a Bioanalyzer 2100, and re-quantified with the KAPA Library Quantification kit. Every immunoSEQ 96-well plate was sequenced on a separate single-read 150-cycle Illumina NextSeq 550 flow cell. In the source study's methods: Because the immunoSEQ output held only junctional sequences and lacked quality scores, the filtering could not match the filtering applied to full-length reads. Sequences were annotated with PyIR, a Python wrapper for IgBLAST v1.9, using IMGT germline references to assign V/J genes and CDR3. Reads with weak V/J assignments (E-value above 1e-6), missing CDR3, stop codons, out-of-frame junctions, or ambiguous translated residues were removed. V3J clonotypes were defined as sequences sharing the same inferred V gene, J gene, and CDR3 amino acid sequence. To compute the percentage overlap between repertoires, the number of shared unique clonotypes was divided by the size of the smaller repertoire. Three approaches were used to assess repertoire richness: RTK rarefaction, the Chao1 estimator, and Recon v2.1 estimates of unobserved clonotypes. Generation probabilities for all TCRbeta clonotypes obtained by the gDNA method from several donors were computed using OLGA. Held by TCRdb, this immuneACCESS table contains in-frame sequences only and omits some clones. Under half of the omission traces to an unresolved V gene where checked; the cause of the rest is unknown. V, J and clone size are those of that table, while D and trimming were read from the DNA. The sample records about 2.4 million clones, roughly nine tenths of which are singletons. The top ten clones comprise roughly 0.13% of the sample.

Input material: naive CD4+ T cells sorted from blood. The label giving this sample's cell subset or site can be read as: CD45RA+ positively selected. This receptor chain uses TRBV19 and TRBJ2-7, with TRBD1 matching 9 junction bases. The TCR sequence derives from a man between 18 and 35 years old in good health. The DNA reads TGTGCCAGTAGTACCGGGACAGGGATATACGAGCAGTACTTC. Its protein reads: CASSTGTGIYEQYF.